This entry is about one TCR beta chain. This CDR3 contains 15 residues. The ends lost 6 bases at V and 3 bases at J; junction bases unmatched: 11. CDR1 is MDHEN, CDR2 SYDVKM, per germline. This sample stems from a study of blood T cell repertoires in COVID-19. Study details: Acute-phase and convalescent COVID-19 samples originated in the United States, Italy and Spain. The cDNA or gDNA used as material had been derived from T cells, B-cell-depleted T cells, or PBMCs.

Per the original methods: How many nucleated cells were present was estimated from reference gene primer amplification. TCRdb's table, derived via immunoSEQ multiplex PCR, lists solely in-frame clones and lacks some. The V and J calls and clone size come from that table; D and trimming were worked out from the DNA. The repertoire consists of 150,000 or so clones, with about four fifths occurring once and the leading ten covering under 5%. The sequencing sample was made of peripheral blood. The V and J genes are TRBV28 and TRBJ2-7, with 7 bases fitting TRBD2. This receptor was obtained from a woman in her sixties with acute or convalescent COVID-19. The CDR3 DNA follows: TGTGCCAGCAGAGATATAGGGACGGGAGGCTACGAGCAGTACTTC. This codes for CASRDIGTGGYEQYF.